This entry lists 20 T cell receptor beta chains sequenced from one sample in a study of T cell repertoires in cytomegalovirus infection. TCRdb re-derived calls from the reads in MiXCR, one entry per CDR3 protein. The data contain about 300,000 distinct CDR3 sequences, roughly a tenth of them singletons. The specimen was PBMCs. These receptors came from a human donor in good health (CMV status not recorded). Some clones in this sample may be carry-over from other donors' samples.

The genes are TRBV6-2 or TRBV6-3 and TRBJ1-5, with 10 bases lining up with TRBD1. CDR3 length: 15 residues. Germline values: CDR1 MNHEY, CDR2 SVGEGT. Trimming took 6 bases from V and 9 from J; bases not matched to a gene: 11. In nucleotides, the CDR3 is TGTGCCAGCAGACCCGGGACAGGGGACCGAGGGCCCCAGCATTTT. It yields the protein CASRPGTGDRGPQHF.

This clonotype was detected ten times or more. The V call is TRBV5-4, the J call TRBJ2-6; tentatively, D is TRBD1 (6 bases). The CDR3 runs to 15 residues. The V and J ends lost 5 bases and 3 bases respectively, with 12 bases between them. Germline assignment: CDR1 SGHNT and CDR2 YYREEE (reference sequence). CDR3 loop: CASSLIQGGANVLTF. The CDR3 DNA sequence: TGTGCCAGCAGTCTTATACAGGGTGGGGCCAACGTCCTGACTTTC.

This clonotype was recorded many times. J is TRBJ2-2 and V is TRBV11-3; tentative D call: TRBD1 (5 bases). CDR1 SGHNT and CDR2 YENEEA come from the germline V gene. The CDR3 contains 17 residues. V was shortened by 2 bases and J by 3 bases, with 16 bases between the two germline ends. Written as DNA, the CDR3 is TGTGCCAGCAGCTTATCCGGACAAAGAGGTGACACCGGGGAGCTGTTTTTT. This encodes CASSLSGQRGDTGELFF.

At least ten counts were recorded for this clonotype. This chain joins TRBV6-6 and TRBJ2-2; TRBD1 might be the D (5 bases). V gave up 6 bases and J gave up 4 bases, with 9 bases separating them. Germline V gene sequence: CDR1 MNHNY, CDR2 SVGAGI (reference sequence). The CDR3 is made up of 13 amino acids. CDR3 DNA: TGTGCCAGCAGAATAGACAGCACCGGGGAGCTGTTTTTT. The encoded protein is CASRIDSTGELFF.

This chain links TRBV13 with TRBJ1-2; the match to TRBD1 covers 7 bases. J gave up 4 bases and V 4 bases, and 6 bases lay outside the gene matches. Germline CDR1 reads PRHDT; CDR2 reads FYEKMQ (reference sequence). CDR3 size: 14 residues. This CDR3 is CASSSRQGTYGYTF. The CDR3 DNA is TGTGCCAGCAGCTCCCGACAGGGTACCTATGGCTACACCTTC.

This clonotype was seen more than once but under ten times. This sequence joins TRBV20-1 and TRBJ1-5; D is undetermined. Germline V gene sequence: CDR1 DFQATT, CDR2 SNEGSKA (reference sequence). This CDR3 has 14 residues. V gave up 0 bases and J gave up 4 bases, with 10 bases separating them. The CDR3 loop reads CSARDAGWNQPQHF. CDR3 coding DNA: TGCAGTGCTAGAGATGCCGGGTGGAATCAGCCCCAGCATTTT.

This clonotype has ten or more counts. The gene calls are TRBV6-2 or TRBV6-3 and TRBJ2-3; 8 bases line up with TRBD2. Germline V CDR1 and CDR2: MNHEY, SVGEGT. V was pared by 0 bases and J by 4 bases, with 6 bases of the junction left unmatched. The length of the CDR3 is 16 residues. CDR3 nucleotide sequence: TGTGCCAGCAGTTACTCCGGGGGGGGCAGAGCAGATACGCAGTATTTT. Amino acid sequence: CASSYSGGGRADTQYF.

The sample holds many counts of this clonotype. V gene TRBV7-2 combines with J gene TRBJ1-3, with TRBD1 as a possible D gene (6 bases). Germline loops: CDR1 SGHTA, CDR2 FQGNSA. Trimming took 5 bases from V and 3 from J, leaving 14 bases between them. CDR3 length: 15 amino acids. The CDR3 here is CASSRTATGGNTIYF. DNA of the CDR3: TGTGCCAGCAGCCGGACAGCGACAGGTGGAAACACCATATATTTT.

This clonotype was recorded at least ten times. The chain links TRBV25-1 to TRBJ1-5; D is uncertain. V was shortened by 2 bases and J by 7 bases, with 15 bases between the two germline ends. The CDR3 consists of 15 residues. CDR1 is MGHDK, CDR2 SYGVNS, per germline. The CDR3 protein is CASSEARAGNQPQHF. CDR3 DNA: TGTGCCAGCAGTGAAGCCCGGGCAGGTAACCAGCCCCAGCATTTT.

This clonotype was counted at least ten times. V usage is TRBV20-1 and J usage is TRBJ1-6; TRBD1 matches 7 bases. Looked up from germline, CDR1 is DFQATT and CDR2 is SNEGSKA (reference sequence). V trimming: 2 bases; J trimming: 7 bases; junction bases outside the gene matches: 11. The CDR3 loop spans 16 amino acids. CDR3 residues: CSARSYRQGRNSPLHF. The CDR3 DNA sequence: TGCAGTGCTAGAAGCTATCGACAGGGAAGGAATTCACCCCTCCACTTT.

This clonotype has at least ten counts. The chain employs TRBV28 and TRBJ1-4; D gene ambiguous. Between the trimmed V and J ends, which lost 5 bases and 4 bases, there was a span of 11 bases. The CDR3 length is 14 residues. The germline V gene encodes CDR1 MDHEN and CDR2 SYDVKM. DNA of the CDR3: TGTGCCAGCAGTCCCCGGGCGTTTAATGAAAAACTGTTTTTT. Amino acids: CASSPRAFNEKLFF.

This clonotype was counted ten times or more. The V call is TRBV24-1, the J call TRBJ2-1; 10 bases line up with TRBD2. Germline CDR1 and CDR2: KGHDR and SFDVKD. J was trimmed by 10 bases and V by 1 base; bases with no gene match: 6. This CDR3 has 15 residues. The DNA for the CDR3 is TGTGCCACCAGTGATTTAGCGGGGGGGACTGGAGAGCAGTTCTTC. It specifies CATSDLAGGTGEQFF.

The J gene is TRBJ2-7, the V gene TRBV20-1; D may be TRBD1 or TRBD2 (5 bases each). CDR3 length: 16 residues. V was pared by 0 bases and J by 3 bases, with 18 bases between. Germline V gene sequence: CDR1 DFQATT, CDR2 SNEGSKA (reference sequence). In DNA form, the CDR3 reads TGCAGTGCTAGAGATAGGGCGCAGGGAGCCCTCTACGAGCAGTACTTC. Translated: CSARDRAQGALYEQYF.

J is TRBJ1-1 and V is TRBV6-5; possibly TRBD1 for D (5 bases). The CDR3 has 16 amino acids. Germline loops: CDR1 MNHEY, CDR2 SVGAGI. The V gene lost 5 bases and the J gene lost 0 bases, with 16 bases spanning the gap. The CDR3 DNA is TGTGCCAGCAGTAGGGACCCCTGGAGACTGAACACTGAAGCTTTCTTT. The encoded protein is CASSRDPWRLNTEAFF.

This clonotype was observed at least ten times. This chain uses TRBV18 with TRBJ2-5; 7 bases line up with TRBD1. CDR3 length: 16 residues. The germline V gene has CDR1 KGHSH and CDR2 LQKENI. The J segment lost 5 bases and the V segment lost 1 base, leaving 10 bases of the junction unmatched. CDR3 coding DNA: TGTGCCAGCTCACCACAAGGGACAGCCGCCGGGGAGACCCAGTACTTC. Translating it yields CASSPQGTAAGETQYF.

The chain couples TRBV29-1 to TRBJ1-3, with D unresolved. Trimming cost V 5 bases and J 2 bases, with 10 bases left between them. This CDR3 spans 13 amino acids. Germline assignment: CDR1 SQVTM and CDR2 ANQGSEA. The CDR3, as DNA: TGCAGCGTTCTTGGCAGGCCTGGAAACACCATATATTTT. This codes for CSVLGRPGNTIYF.

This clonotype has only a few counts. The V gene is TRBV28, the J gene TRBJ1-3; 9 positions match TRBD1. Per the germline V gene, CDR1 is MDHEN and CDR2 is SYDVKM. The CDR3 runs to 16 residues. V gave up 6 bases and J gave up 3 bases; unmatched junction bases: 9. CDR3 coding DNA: TGTGCCAGCAGAACCCCGGGACAGGGCTTTGGAAACACCATATATTTT. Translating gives CASRTPGQGFGNTIYF.

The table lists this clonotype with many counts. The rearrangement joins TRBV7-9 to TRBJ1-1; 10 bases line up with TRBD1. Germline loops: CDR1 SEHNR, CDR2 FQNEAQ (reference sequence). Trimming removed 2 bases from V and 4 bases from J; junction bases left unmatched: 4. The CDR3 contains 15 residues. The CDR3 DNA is TGTGCCAGCAGCTTACGGGACAGGGGAATCACTGAAGCTTTCTTT. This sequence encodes CASSLRDRGITEAFF.

The CDR3 loop is CASSIDPALPRGTEAFF. The CDR3 DNA reads as TGTGCCAGTAGTATAGACCCGGCACTACCGAGGGGCACTGAAGCTTTCTTT. V gene TRBV19 combines with J gene TRBJ1-1, with D perhaps matching TRBD1 (5 bases). V lost 0 bases to trimming and J lost 4 bases, with 18 bases between them. Germline CDR1 reads LNHDA; CDR2 reads SQIVND (reference sequence). The CDR3 has 17 residues.

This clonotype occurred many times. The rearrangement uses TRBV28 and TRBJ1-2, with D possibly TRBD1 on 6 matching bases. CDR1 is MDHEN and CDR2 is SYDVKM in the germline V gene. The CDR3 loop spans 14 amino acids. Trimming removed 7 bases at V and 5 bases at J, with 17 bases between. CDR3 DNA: TGTGCCAGCAAAGCACACGGGGGCCTTTATGGCTACACCTTC. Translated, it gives CASKAHGGLYGYTF.